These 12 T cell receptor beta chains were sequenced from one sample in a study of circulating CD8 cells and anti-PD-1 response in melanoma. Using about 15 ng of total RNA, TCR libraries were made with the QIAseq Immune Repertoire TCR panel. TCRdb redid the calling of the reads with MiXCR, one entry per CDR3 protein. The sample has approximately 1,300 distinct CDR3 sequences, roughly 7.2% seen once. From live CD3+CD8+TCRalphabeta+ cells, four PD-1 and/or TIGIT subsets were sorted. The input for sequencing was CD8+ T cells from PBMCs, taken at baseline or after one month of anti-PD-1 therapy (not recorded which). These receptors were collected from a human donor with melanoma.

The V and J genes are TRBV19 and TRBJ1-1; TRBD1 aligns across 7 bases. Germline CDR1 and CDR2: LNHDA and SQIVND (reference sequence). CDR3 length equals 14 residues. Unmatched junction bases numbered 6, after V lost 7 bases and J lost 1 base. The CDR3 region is CASTSDRRNTEAFF. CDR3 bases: TGTGCCAGTACCTCGGACAGGAGGAACACTGAAGCTTTCTTT.

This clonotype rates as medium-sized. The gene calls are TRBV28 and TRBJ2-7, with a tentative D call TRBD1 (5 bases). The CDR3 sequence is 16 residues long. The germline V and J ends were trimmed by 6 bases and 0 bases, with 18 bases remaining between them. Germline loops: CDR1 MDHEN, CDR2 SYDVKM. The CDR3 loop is CASRGPQVPNSYEQYF. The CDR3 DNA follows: TGTGCCAGCAGGGGTCCACAGGTCCCCAACTCCTACGAGCAGTACTTC. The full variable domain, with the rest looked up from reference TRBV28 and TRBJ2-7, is DVKVTQSSRYLVKRTGEKVFLECVQDMDHENMFWYRQDPGLGLRLIYFSYDVKMKEKGDIPEGYSVSREKKERFSLILESASTNQTSMYLCASRGPQVPNSYEQYFGPGTRLTVT.

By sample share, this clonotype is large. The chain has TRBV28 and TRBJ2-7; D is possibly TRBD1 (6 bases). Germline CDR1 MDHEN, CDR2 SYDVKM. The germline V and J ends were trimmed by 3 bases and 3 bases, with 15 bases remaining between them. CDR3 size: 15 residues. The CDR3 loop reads CASSFGTGTNYEQYF. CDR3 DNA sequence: TGTGCCAGCAGTTTCGGAACCGGGACAAACTACGAGCAGTACTTC.

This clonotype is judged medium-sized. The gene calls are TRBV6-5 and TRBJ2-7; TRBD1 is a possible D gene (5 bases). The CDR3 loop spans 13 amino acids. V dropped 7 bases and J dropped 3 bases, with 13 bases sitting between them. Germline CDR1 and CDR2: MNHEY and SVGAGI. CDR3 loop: CASKSGSSYEQYF. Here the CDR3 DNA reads TGTGCCAGCAAATCAGGGTCAAGCTACGAGCAGTACTTC.

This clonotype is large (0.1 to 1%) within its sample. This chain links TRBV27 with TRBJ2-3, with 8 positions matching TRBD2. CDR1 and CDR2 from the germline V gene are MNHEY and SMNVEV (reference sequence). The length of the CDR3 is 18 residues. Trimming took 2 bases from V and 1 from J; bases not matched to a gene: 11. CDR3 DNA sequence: TGTGCCAGCAGTTTACAGATTCCTAGCGGGCTCGGCACAGATACGCAGTATTTT. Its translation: CASSLQIPSGLGTDTQYF.

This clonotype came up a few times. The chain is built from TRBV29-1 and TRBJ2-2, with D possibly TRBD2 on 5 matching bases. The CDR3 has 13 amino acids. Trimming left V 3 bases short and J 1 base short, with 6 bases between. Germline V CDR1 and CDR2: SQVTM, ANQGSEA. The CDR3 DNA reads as TGCAGCGTTGACCGGGGGAACACCGGGGAGCTGTTTTTT. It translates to CSVDRGNTGELFF.

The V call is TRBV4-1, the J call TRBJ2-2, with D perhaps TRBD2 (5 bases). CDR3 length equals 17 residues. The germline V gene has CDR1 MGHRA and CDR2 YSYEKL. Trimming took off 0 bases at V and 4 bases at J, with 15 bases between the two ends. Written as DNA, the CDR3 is TGCGCCAGCAGCCAAGACTCGTGGAGGTGGGTCACCGGGGAGCTGTTTTTT. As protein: CASSQDSWRWVTGELFF.

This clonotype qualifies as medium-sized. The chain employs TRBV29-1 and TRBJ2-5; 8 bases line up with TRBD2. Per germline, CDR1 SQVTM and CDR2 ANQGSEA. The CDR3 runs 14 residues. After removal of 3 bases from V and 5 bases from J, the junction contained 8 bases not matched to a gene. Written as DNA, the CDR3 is TGCAGCGTTGAGGGAGCGGGAGATGGGGAGACCCAGTACTTC. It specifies CSVEGAGDGETQYF.

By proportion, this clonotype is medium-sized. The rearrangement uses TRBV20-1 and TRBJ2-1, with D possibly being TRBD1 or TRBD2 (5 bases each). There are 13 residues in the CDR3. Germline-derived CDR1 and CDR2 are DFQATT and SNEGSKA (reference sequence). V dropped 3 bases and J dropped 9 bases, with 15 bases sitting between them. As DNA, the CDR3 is TGCAGTGCTAGTCCAGAGGGGCAGGGTGAGCAGTTCTTC. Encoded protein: CSASPEGQGEQFF.

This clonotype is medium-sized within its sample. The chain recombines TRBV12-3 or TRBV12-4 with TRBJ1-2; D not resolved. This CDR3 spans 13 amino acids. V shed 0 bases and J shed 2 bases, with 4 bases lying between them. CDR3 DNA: TGTGCCAGCAGTTTAGCAGGGAACTATGGCTACACCTTC. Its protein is CASSLAGNYGYTF.

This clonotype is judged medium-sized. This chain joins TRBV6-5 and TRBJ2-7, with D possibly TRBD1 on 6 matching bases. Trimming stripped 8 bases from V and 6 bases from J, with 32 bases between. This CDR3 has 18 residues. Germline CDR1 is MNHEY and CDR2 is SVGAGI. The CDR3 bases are TGTGCCAGCCCTTCCCGGGCCCACCGGACAGACCCTAAGGGCGAGCAGTACTTC. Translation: CASPSRAHRTDPKGEQYF.

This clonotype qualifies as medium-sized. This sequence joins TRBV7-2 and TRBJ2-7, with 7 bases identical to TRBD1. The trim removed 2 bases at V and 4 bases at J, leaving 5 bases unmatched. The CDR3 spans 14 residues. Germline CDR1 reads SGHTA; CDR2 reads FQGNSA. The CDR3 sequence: CASSLRDSLYEQYF. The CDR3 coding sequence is TGTGCCAGCAGCTTAAGGGACAGCCTTTACGAGCAGTACTTC. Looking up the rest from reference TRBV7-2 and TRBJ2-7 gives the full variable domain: GAGVSQSPSNKVTEKGKDVELRCDPISGHTALYWYRQSLGQGLEFLIYFQGNSAPDKSGLPSDRFSAERTGGSVSTLTIQRTQQEDSAVYLCASSLRDSLYEQYFGPGTRLTVT.